Below, 10 T cell receptor beta chains from the same sample are listed, as sequenced in a study of CXCR3-negative and CXCR3-positive naive CD8 T cells. Study-wide results and caveats: More hydrophobic TRB CDR3s occurred in CXCR3-positive than in CXCR3-negative naive cells.

Their antigen targets remain unknown. Each TRB cDNA library was prepared by 5' RACE (with UMI labels). After re-calling the 5' RACE reads, TCRdb lists one entry per CDR3 protein, DNA absent. The listing contains under 85,000 distinct CDR3 sequences. The sample comprised naive CXCR3+ CD8+ T cells from blood. Subset in this sample: CD45RO-CCR7+CD27+CD95- naive CD8+ T cells expressing CXCR3 (TNR3+). The receptors come from a human donor in good health. Some clones in this sample may be carry-over from other donors' samples.

V usage is TRBV18 and J usage is TRBJ2-5. Germline V gene lookup returns CDR1 KGHSH and CDR2 LQKENI. The length of the CDR3 is 14 residues. CDR3 amino acids: CASSPKANQETQYF.

The rearrangement joins TRBV5-1 to TRBJ2-5; TCRdb's D call of TRBD1 is untestable without DNA. The CDR3 spans 15 residues. In germline, CDR1 is SGHRS, CDR2 YFSETQ. CDR3: CASNLFPGVGETQYF.

This chain uses TRBV28 with TRBJ2-2; TCRdb's D call, TRBD1, is unchecked because there is no DNA. Germline CDR1 and CDR2: MDHEN and SYDVKM. This CDR3 spans 18 amino acids. The CDR3 sequence: CASSVLTGIGPHTGELFF.

This chain uses TRBV28 with TRBJ1-1. This CDR3 has 13 amino acids. Per the germline V gene, CDR1 is MDHEN and CDR2 is SYDVKM. The chain's CDR3 is CASSLAGTTEAFF.

The chain recombines TRBV7-6 with TRBJ2-1. The CDR3 runs to 15 residues. CDR1 is SGHVS and CDR2 is FNYEAQ in the germline V gene. CDR3 protein: CASSGSFTDLNEQFF.

This rearrangement joins TRBV20-1 to TRBJ2-5; the TCRdb D gene call, TRBD1, has no DNA to confirm it. The CDR3 runs 16 residues. Germline V lookup: CDR1 DFQATT, CDR2 SNEGSKA (reference sequence). CDR3 sequence: CSARGRTGPRQETQYF.

CDR3 loop: CASSFGGGNEQYF. V is TRBV6-2 or TRBV6-3 and J is TRBJ2-7; TCRdb's D call of TRBD1 is untestable without DNA. From germline, CDR1 is MNHEY and CDR2 SVGEGT. The CDR3 loop spans 13 amino acids.

The J gene is TRBJ2-1, the V gene TRBV2; checking the TCRdb D call of TRBD1 is not possible without DNA. In germline, CDR1 is SNHLY, CDR2 FYNNEI. This CDR3 is built from 18 residues. The CDR3 sequence is CASSSSRDSGPWFNEQFF.

V gene TRBV29-1 combines with J gene TRBJ2-3; TCRdb picks TRBD1, but there is no DNA to check that call. This CDR3 contains 15 residues. Per the germline V gene, CDR1 is SQVTM and CDR2 is ANQGSEA. The CDR3 loop reads CSVDTDRAVTDTQYF.

The CDR3 here is CASRNRQRANYGYTF. The rearrangement links TRBV28 to TRBJ1-2. This CDR3 region has 15 residues. The germline V gene has CDR1 MDHEN and CDR2 SYDVKM.